This record looks at one TCR beta chain sequence and its context. The antigen is unknown. TCR beta CDR3 amplified by multiplex PCR from roughly 1,300 ng genomic DNA. The data were produced by immunoSEQ multiplex PCR, yet TCRdb's version contains in-frame clones alone and is incomplete. The repertoire shows over 30,000 clones; the top ten hold roughly 5%. This sample stems from a study of T cells in women clearing cervical HPV infection. Looking at the study overall: Controls gave blood once infection was undetectable; cases at lesion identification. Case blood was drawn a median approximately 21 weeks after lesion detection. Whole-study findings and limits: A classifier using richness and V gene abundances reached an AUC of around 0.78.

This TCR derives from a woman between 18 and 70 years old with a cervical HPV16 infection that either progressed to CIN3+ or cleared (not recorded which). Sequenced: blood buffy coat.

The CDR3 is CAISEGWAGSTTGELFF. CDR3 bases read: TGTGCCATCAGCGAGGGGTGGGCAGGGTCGACCACCGGGGAG. The chain carries TRBV10-3 and TRBJ2-2, with D possibly called TRBD1 or TRBD2 (5 bases each). The observed sequence ends 3 residues before the CDR3 terminus, with the missing tail filled in from the germline J gene. V was pared by 6 bases and J by 4 bases, with 21 bases between. The germline V gene encodes CDR1 ENHRY and CDR2 SYGVKD. This CDR3 spans 17 amino acids.